Each of the 25 T cell receptor beta chains below was sequenced from the same sample in a study of identical twins. TCRdb ran MiXCR on the 5' RACE reads and lists one entry per CDR3 protein. This sample has more than 1.5 million distinct CDR3 sequences, with roughly a third found just once. Sequenced material: cord blood. These receptor sequences come from a newborn girl in good health.

This clonotype has only a few counts. The rearrangement uses TRBV5-1 and TRBJ1-6; D unresolved. V was trimmed by 2 bases and J by 9 bases, leaving 12 bases between them. From germline, CDR1 is SGHRS and CDR2 YFSETQ. CDR3 length equals 14 residues. CDR3 bases: TGCGCCAGCAGCTTCGGGTATCAGGCTTCACCCCTCCACTTT. Its protein is CASSFGYQASPLHF.

The chain carries TRBV20-1 and TRBJ2-3; 13 bases map to TRBD2. CDR1 is DFQATT and CDR2 is SNEGSKA in the germline V gene (reference sequence). There are 18 residues in the CDR3. V trimming: 3 bases; J trimming: 0 bases; junction bases outside the gene matches: 9. CDR3: CSASLLAGGAASTDTQYF. The CDR3 DNA follows: TGCAGTGCTAGCTTACTAGCGGGGGGGGCCGCTAGCACAGATACGCAGTATTTT.

This clonotype has just a few counts. V is TRBV7-2 and J is TRBJ2-1; 7 bases map to TRBD2. The CDR3 has 16 residues. The V gene end was trimmed by 0 bases and the J gene end by 9 bases; junction bases not matched to a gene: 11. Germline V lookup: CDR1 SGHTA, CDR2 FQGNSA. CDR3 loop: CASSLAGRELIREQFF. DNA of the CDR3: TGTGCCAGCAGCTTAGCAGGGCGGGAGTTAATTCGTGAGCAGTTCTTC.

This clonotype has a handful of counts. The chain recombines TRBV28 with TRBJ2-7; tentatively, D is TRBD1 (5 bases). Germline CDR1 reads MDHEN; CDR2 reads SYDVKM. The CDR3 sequence is 15 residues long. V lost 7 bases, J lost 2 bases, and 18 bases lay in between. DNA of the CDR3: TGTGCCAGCAAAATGGATCCGACAGCCACCTACGAGCAGTACTTC. It codes for CASKMDPTATYEQYF.

The chain links TRBV12-3 or TRBV12-4 to TRBJ1-6; D not resolved. V was clipped by 6 bases and J by 3 bases, with 15 bases between them. This CDR3 spans 16 amino acids. CDR3 region: CASSLGWLSYNSPLHF. CDR3 sequence (DNA): TGTGCCAGCAGCCTAGGGTGGTTAAGCTATAATTCACCCCTCCACTTT.

Notes on this clonotype: Given a much more abundant clone one base away, this may be a read error. CDR3 sequence (DNA): TGTGCCAGCAAACAGAACACTGAAGCTTTCTTT. This codes for CASKQNTEAFF. The V call is TRBV6-1, the J call TRBJ1-1, with no clear D. CDR3 length equals 11 residues. V was trimmed by 7 bases and J by 1 base, leaving 4 bases between them. Germline V gene data show CDR1 as MNHNS and CDR2 as SASEGT.

V usage is TRBV28 and J usage is TRBJ2-3; no reliable D call. This CDR3 contains 16 residues. The V and J ends lost 3 bases and 4 bases respectively, with 17 bases between them. CDR1 is MDHEN and CDR2 is SYDVKM in the germline V gene. CDR3 amino acids: CASSFGRRSGADTQYF. CDR3 sequence (DNA): TGTGCCAGCAGTTTCGGTAGGAGATCGGGCGCAGATACGCAGTATTTT.

Regarding this clonotype: Germline is not matched at one junction end, which may reflect a read error. This rearrangement joins TRBV25-1 to TRBJ1-1; D not certain. The length of the CDR3 is 13 residues. Looked up from germline, CDR1 is MGHDK and CDR2 is SYGVNS. The CDR3 region is CASSEYRSTETFF. CDR3 nucleotides: TGTGCCAGCAGTGAATACAGGTCCACTGAAACTTTCTTT.

Notes on this clonotype: It may be a read error: a sequence one base away is much more abundant. V is TRBV3-1 and J is TRBJ2-5; D gene uncertain. The V end lost 3 bases, the J end lost 11 bases, and 13 bases lay between the germline ends. CDR1 is LGHDT, CDR2 YNNKEL, per germline (reference sequence). The CDR3 is 12 residues long. DNA of the CDR3: TGTGCCAGCAGCCAGAGTGTGGGTGAGCAGTACTTC. This sequence encodes CASSQSVGEQYF.

The gene calls are TRBV6-1 and TRBJ1-1; 7 bases fit TRBD1. The CDR3 loop spans 18 amino acids. In germline, CDR1 is MNHNS, CDR2 SASEGT. V lost 6 bases, J lost 0 bases, and 16 bases stayed unmatched. The CDR3 sequence: CASRPLGAGGIMNTEAFF. CDR3 bases: TGTGCCAGCAGGCCCCTTGGGGCAGGGGGGATCATGAACACTGAAGCTTTCTTT.

This clonotype was recorded a few times. The V and J genes are TRBV5-5 and TRBJ1-2; tentatively, D is TRBD1 (6 bases). This CDR3 spans 14 amino acids. Deletions cut 4 bases from V and 4 bases from J, with 14 bases between. The germline CDR1 and CDR2 sequences are SGHKS and YYEKEE (reference sequence). CDR3: CASSPWTVIYGYTF. CDR3 sequence (DNA): TGTGCCAGCAGCCCTTGGACAGTGATCTATGGCTACACCTTC.

The table lists this clonotype with a few counts. The J gene is TRBJ2-1, the V gene TRBV5-4; the match to TRBD2 covers 10 bases. Germline CDR1 SGHNT, CDR2 YYREEE (reference sequence). Trimming at V came to 0 bases and at J to 6 bases, leaving 3 bases not matched to a gene. The CDR3 is 15 residues long. CDR3 region: CASSLDSSGSNEQFF. The CDR3 bases are TGTGCCAGCAGCTTGGATTCTAGCGGGAGCAATGAGCAGTTCTTC. Full variable domain (missing parts from reference TRBV5-4 and TRBJ2-1): ETGVTQSPTHLIKTRGQQVTLRCSSQSGHNTVSWYQQALGQGPQFIFQYYREEENGRGNFPPRFSGLQFPNYSSELNVNALELDDSALYLCASSLDSSGSNEQFFGPGTRLTVL.

This clonotype was detected only a few times. This chain links TRBV12-3 or TRBV12-4 with TRBJ2-1; D unresolved. This CDR3 has 15 amino acids. Trimming stripped 3 bases from V and 2 bases from J, with 11 bases between. As DNA, the CDR3 is TGTGCCAGCAGTTTTGGCACAGCGACCTACAATGAGCAGTTCTTC. As protein: CASSFGTATYNEQFF.

This clonotype was seen more than once but under ten times. The chain combines TRBV20-1 with TRBJ2-7, with 8 bases that match TRBD1. V lost 3 bases, J lost 1 base, and 8 bases stayed unmatched. CDR3 length: 15 residues. Germline values: CDR1 DFQATT, CDR2 SNEGSKA (reference sequence). The DNA for the CDR3 is TGCAGTGCTAGGGACCCGGGACAGGTATCCTACGAGCAGTACTTC. This translates into CSARDPGQVSYEQYF.

The table lists this clonotype with many counts. The chain carries TRBV12-3 or TRBV12-4 and TRBJ2-1, with 13 positions matching TRBD2. The CDR3 loop spans 15 amino acids. The trim removed 5 bases at V and 6 bases at J, leaving 4 bases unmatched. CDR3 residues: CASSLLAGGRNEQFF. DNA for the CDR3: TGTGCCAGCAGTCTACTAGCGGGAGGGCGCAATGAGCAGTTCTTC.

For this clonotype: The junction and the germline gene differ at one end; a read error may be behind it. The CDR3, as DNA: TGTGCCAACAGTTCCCGGACTAGCGGGATGGATCGCTACGAGCAGTACTTC. Translated, it gives CANSSRTSGMDRYEQYF. The chain is built from TRBV6-6 and TRBJ2-5, with 12 bases fitting TRBD2. The end of the DNA aligns better with TRBJ2-7, so the J call may be wrong. The CDR3 loop spans 17 amino acids. Germline V gene data show CDR1 as MNHNY and CDR2 as SVGAGI (reference sequence).

The chain joins TRBV9 to TRBJ2-2; D gene uncertain. There are 13 residues in the CDR3. V lost 0 bases to trimming and J lost 5 bases, with 5 bases between them. Looked up from germline, CDR1 is SGDLS and CDR2 is YYNGEE. Here the CDR3 DNA reads TGTGCCAGCAGCGTAGTCGGGACCGGGGAGCTGTTTTTT. Its translation is CASSVVGTGELFF.

The CDR3 DNA is TGTGCCAGCAGCTTAGTGGCTAGCGGGAGGGCCGGAGACTACGAGCAGTACTTC. It yields the protein CASSLVASGRAGDYEQYF. The rearrangement uses TRBV7-2 and TRBJ2-7; TRBD2 aligns across 12 bases. In germline, CDR1 is SGHTA, CDR2 FQGNSA. This CDR3 spans 18 amino acids. The ends lost 1 base at V and 3 bases at J; junction bases unmatched: 10.

This clonotype was observed a handful of times. The chain carries TRBV14 and TRBJ2-7; no firm D call. This CDR3 is 15 amino acids long. Germline V gives CDR1 SGHDN, CDR2 FVKESK. Trimming shortened V by 1 base and J by 4 bases, and 14 bases separated the two germline ends. CDR3 bases: TGTGCCAGCAGCCAAGCCAAGAGGCCCTTTTACGAGCAGTACTTC. This encodes CASSQAKRPFYEQYF.

The chain is built from TRBV2 and TRBJ2-3, with a tentative D call TRBD1 (6 bases). Germline CDR1 reads SNHLY; CDR2 reads FYNNEI. The CDR3 loop spans 16 amino acids. The CDR3 DNA follows: TGTGCAGCAGTGAACGTTGGGGGACACTTCACAGATACGCAGTATTTT. It codes for CAAVNVGGHFTDTQYF. The full variable domain, completed using reference TRBV2 and TRBJ2-3, is EPEVTQTPSHQVTQMGQEVILRCVPISNHLYFYWYRQILGQKVEFLVSFYNNEISEKSEIFDDQFSVERPDGSNFTLKIRSTKLEDSAMYFCAAVNVGGHFTDTQYFGPGTRLTVL.

Comments on this clonotype: A read error may explain this, as a much larger clone is one base away. The rearrangement links TRBV10-3 to TRBJ1-2, with TRBD1 matching 7 bases. The CDR3 is 14 amino acids. The germline CDR1 and CDR2 sequences are ENHRY and SYGVKD. CDR3 nucleotides: TGTGCCATCAGTGAGGACAGGGAAAACTGTGGCTACACCTTC. This sequence encodes CAISEDRENCGYTF.

This chain connects TRBV20-1 to TRBJ2-1; no firm D call. CDR3 size: 12 residues. Germline-derived CDR1 and CDR2 are DFQATT and SNEGSKA (reference sequence). Between the trimmed V and J ends, which lost 2 bases and 3 bases, there was a span of 5 bases. CDR3: CSARQYYNEQFF. The CDR3 DNA is TGCAGTGCTAGACAGTACTACAATGAGCAGTTCTTC.

J is TRBJ2-4 and V is TRBV29-1; 12 bases fit TRBD1. With the DNA end fitting TRBJ2-7 better, the J assignment may be wrong. Germline CDR1 reads SQVTM; CDR2 reads ANQGSEA. The CDR3 covers 13 residues. CDR3 sequence: CSVGGTGGDEQYF. In DNA form, the CDR3 reads TGCAGCGTTGGGGGGACAGGGGGCGACGAGCAGTACTTC.

The rearrangement uses TRBV30 and TRBJ1-2, with D tentatively TRBD1 (5 bases). Trimming pared 3 bases from V and 12 bases from J, leaving 14 bases between. CDR1 is GTSNPN and CDR2 is SVGIG in the germline V gene (reference sequence). This CDR3 region has 11 residues. The chain's CDR3 is CAWRSRGVHTF. The CDR3 DNA reads as TGTGCCTGGAGGAGTCGAGGGGTTCACACCTTC.

This clonotype showed up just a few times. CDR3 in DNA: TGTGCCAGCAGTGAATTGTCAGTCCTTAATGAAAAACTGTTTTTT. Translating gives CASSELSVLNEKLFF. This rearrangement joins TRBV25-1 to TRBJ1-4, with D uncertain. CDR1 MGHDK and CDR2 SYGVNS come from the germline V gene. V was shortened by 1 base and J by 4 bases, with 10 bases between the two germline ends. This CDR3 is 15 amino acids long.